This paragraph reports one TCR beta chain. Profiling relied on immunoSEQ multiplex PCR, and the TCRdb table lists in-frame clones only, not all of them. The table lists 90,000 to 110,000 clones, roughly 80% of them singletons. The CDR3 has 13 residues. V was cut by 4 bases and J by 4 bases, with 10 bases left in between. Germline CDR1 MNHEY, CDR2 SVGEGT. The data stem from a study of blood T cell repertoires in COVID-19. The rearrangement links TRBV6-2 or TRBV6-3 to TRBJ1-2, with a weak D call TRBD1 (5 bases). The receptor was isolated from a woman older than 75 with acute or convalescent COVID-19. The sample comprised peripheral blood. The CDR3 coding sequence is TGTGCCAGCAGTTCCCTGGACATCTATGGCTACACCTTC. Amino acids: CASSSLDIYGYTF.